The rows below give T cell receptor beta chains drawn from one sample of a study of blood T cells in healthy people across ages. From the 5' RACE reads, TCRdb called clonotypes with MiXCR, one entry per CDR3 protein. The sample includes more than 700,000 distinct CDR3 sequences, 53% of them seen just once. The specimen was blood. These receptors originate from an elderly man in good health. Both conserved end residues are trimmed from each CDR3. The order of the fields is CDR3 length, J gene, V gene, CDR3 protein.

12 TRBJ2-1 TRBV11-2 ASSDARGYNEQF
16 TRBJ1-2 TRBV28 ASSLYPDRPPNNYGYT
12 TRBJ1-1 TRBV29-1 SVARQAQNTEAF
12 TRBJ1-1 TRBV12-5 ASGRGQGNTEAF
13 TRBJ1-1 TRBV29-1 SVEIRAALNTEAF
12 TRBJ2-3 TRBV2 ASSDEGIADTQY
11 TRBJ1-4 TRBV2 ASGSPFNEELF
14 TRBJ1-2 TRBV3-1 ASSQLGKATAYGYT
13 TRBJ2-5 TRBV7-3 ASSSTHGALETQY
10 TRBJ2-1 TRBV27 ASSSLRNEQF
13 TRBJ2-1 TRBV4-3 ASSQAGERSNEQF
13 TRBJ2-7 TRBV9 ASSHQDRFGYEQY
14 TRBJ2-5 TRBV4-1 ASSLSGWGQQETQY
11 TRBJ2-1 TRBV3-1 ASSLLSGDEQF
11 TRBJ2-5 TRBV27 ASSLWREETQY
12 TRBJ1-4 TRBV6-5 ASSLTGGDEKLF
12 TRBJ1-2 TRBV12-3/TRBV12-4 ASSPTDIAYGYT
14 TRBJ2-5 TRBV11-1 ASSLDWREATETQY
14 TRBJ2-7 TRBV20-1 SARDEERAGGDEQY
11 TRBJ2-7 TRBV11-2 ASRVWGTYEQY
13 TRBJ1-1 TRBV4-1 ASSQGPDMNTEAF
14 - TRBV9 ASSVGAGLRGDIQY
12 TRBJ2-1 TRBV7-2 ASSLGLGQAVPF
13 TRBJ2-1 TRBV12-3/TRBV12-4 ASSPDREVDNEQF
11 - TRBV20-1 SAGRTTSYEQY
15 TRBJ2-3 TRBV27 ASSPIPGLPNTDTQY
11 TRBJ1-6 TRBV20-1 SARGGLGSPLH
13 TRBJ1-2 TRBV6-6 ASSEIPPRTYGYT
12 TRBJ1-2 TRBV27 ASSPDSRTYGYT
11 TRBJ2-7 TRBV7-8 ASSPIQGYEQY
10 TRBJ2-3 TRBV20-1 SAQIQTDTQY
10 TRBJ1-1 TRBV2 ASSLQRTEAF
13 TRBJ1-5 TRBV3-1 ASSPSSNNNQPQH
11 TRBJ2-1 TRBV14 ASSQEILREQF
17 TRBJ2-1 TRBV7-3 VSSEGRSGRKSGYNEQV
9 TRBJ2-1 TRBV10-3 AISREIEQF
14 TRBJ1-5 TRBV7-9 ASSPRGTNSKQPQH
12 TRBJ2-3 TRBV29-1 SVVREGSTDTQY
15 TRBJ2-7 TRBV10-3 AISESGSGGGSYEQY
9 TRBJ2-3 TRBV7-3 ASSFGAAQY
10 TRBJ1-1 TRBV20-1 SAREGIKEAF
14 TRBJ2-3 TRBV9 ASSAGSGRVGDTQY
11 TRBJ2-7 TRBV29-1 SVKTGENYEQY
13 TRBJ2-4 TRBV7-2 ASSSSGTGGLVEY
15 TRBJ2-5 TRBV3-1 ASSQEEILAGRETQY
13 TRBJ1-1 TRBV5-5 ASNPSSLGDTEAF
12 TRBJ1-2 TRBV3-1 ASSQGPGGGGYT
15 TRBJ2-5 TRBV20-1 SARDRDAPGPRVVQY
13 TRBJ1-2 TRBV7-2 ASSLARIGGDGYT
14 TRBJ2-3 TRBV20-1 SARDEREKRDRYAY
16 TRBJ2-3 TRBV9 ASSPRTSGPLSTDTQY
8 - TRBV20-1 SAPDYEQY
14 TRBJ1-1 TRBV3-1 ASSQGEVWENTEAF
14 TRBJ2-1 TRBV15 ATSRSSSGLYNEQF
11 TRBJ1-1 TRBV29-1 SVGAKQNTEAF
17 TRBJ2-7 TRBV20-1 SARDRPSGRSGAYNEQY